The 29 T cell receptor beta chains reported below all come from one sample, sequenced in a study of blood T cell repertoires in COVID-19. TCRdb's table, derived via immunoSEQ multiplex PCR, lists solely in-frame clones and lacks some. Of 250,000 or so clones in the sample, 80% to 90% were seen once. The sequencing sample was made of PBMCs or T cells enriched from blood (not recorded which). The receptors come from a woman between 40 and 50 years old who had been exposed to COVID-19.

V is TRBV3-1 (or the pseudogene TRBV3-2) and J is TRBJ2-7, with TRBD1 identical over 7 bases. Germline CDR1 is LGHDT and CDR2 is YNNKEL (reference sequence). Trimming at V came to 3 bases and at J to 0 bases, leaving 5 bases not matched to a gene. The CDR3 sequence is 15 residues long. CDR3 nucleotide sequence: TGTGCCAGCAGCCATCTCCGGGACAGCTCCTACGAGCAGTACTTC. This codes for CASSHLRDSSYEQYF.

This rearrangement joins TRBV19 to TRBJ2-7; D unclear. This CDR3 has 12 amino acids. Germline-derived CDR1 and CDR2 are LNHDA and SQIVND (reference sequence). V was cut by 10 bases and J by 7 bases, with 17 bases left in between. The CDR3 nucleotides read TGTGCCACCCGAACGGGTGCCGGAGAGCAGTACGTC. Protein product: CATRTGAGEQYV.

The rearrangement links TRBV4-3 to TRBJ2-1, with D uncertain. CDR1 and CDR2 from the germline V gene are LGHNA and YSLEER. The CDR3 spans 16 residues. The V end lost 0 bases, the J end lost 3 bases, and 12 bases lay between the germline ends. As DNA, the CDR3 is TGCGCCAGCAGCCAAGAGTCAACGGAGTACTACAATGAGCAGTTCTTC. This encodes CASSQESTEYYNEQFF.

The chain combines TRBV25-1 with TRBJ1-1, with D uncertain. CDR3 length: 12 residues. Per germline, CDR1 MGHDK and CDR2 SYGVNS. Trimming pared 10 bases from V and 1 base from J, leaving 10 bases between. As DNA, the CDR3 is TGTGCCACCCAACTCGGGAACACTGAAGCTTTCTTT. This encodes CATQLGNTEAFF.

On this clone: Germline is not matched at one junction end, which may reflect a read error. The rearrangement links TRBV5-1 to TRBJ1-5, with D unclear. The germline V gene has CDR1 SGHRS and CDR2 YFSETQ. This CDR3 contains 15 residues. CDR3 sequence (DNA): TGTGCCAGCAGCCCAGCCCCAAACCGGGATCAGCCCCAGCATTTT. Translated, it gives CASSPAPNRDQPQHF.

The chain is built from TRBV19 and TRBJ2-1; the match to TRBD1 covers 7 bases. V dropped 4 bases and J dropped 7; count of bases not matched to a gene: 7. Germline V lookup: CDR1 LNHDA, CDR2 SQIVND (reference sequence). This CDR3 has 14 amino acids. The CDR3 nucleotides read TGTGCCAGTAGTAGATACAGGGGCAGGAATGAGCAGTTCTTC. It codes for CASSRYRGRNEQFF. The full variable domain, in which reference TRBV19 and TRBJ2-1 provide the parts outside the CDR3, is DGGITQSPKYLFRKEGQNVTLSCEQNLNHDAMYWYRQDPGQGLRLIYYSQIVNDFQKGDIAEGYSVSREKKESFPLTVTSAQKNPTAFYLCASSRYRGRNEQFFGPGTRLTVL.

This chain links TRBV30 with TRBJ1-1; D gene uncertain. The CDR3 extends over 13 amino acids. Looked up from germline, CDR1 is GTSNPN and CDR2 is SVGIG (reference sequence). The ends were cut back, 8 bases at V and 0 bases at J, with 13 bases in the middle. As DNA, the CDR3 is TGTGCCAGTTACAGCGGAATGAACACTGAAGCTTTCTTT. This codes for CASYSGMNTEAFF.

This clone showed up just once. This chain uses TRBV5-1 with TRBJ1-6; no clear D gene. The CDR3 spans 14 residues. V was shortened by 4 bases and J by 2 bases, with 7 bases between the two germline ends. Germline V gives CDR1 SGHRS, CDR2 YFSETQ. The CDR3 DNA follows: TGCGCCAGCAGCACCGACACCTATAATTCACCCCTCCACTTT. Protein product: CASSTDTYNSPLHF.

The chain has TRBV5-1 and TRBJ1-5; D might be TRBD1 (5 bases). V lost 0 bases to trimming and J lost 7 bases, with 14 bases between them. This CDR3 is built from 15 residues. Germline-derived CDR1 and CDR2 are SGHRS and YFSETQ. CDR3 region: CASSLGAGKGQPQHF. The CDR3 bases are TGCGCCAGCAGCTTGGGGGCAGGGAAAGGACAGCCCCAGCATTTT.

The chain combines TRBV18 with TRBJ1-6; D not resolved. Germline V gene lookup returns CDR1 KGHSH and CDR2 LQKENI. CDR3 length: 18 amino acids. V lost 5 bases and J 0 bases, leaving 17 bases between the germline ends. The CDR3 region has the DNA TGTGCCAGCTCAAGACGGGAGCGGGGTGCCTCCTATAATTCACCCCTCCACTTT. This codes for CASSRRERGASYNSPLHF.

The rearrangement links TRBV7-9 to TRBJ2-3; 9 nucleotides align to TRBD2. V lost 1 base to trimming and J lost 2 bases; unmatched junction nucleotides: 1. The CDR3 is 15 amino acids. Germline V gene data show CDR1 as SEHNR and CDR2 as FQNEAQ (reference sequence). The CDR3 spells CASSLGTSATDTQYF. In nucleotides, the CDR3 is TGTGCCAGCAGCTTAGGGACTAGCGCCACAGATACGCAGTATTTT.

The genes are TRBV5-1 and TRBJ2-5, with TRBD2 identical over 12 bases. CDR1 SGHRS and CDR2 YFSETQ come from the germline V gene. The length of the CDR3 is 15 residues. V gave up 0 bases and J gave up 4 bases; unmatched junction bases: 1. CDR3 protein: CASSLGTSGAETQYF. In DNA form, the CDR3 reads TGCGCCAGCAGCTTGGGGACTAGCGGGGCAGAGACCCAGTACTTC.

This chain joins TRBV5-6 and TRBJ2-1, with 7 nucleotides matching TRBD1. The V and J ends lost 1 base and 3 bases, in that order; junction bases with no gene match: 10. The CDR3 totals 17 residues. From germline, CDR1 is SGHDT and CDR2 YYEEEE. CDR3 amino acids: CASSLRGQFKVYNEQFF. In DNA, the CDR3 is TGTGCCAGCAGCTTGCGGGGACAGTTCAAAGTCTACAATGAGCAGTTCTTC.

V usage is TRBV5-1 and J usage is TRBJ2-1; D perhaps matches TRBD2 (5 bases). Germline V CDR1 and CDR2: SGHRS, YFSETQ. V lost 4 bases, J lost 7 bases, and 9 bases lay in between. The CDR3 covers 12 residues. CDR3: CASSGETNEQFF. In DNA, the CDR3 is TGCGCCAGCAGCGGGGAGACTAATGAGCAGTTCTTC.

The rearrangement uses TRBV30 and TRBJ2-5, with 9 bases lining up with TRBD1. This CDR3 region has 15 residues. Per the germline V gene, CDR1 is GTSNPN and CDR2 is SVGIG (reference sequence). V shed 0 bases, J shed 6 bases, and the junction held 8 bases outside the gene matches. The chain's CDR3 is CAWSVLGTGYKTQYF. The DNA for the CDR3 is TGTGCCTGGAGTGTATTAGGGACAGGGTACAAGACCCAGTACTTC. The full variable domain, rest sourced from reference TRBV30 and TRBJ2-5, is SQTIHQWPATLVQPVGSPLSLECTVEGTSNPNLYWYRQAAGRGLQLLFYSVGIGQISSEVPQNLSASRPQDRQFILSSKKLLLSDSGFYLCAWSVLGTGYKTQYFGPGTRLLVL.

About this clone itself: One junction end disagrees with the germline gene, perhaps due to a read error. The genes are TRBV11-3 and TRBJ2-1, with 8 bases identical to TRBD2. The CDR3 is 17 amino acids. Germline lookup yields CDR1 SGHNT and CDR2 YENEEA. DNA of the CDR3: TGTGCCAGCAGTTCCCTTGGGAGGCCTAGCGGGTACAATGATCAGTTCTTC. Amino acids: CASSSLGRPSGYNDQFF.

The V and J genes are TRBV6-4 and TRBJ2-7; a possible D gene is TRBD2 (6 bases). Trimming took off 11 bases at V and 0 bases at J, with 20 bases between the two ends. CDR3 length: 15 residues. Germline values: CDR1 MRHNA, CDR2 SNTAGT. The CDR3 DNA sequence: TGTGCCCTCACACGGGAGCTCCAGGGCTCCTACGAGCAGTACGTC. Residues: CALTRELQGSYEQYV.

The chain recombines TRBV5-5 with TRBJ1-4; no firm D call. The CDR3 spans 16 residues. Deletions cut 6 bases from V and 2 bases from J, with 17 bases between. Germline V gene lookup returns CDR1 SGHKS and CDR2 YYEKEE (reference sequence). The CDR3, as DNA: TGTGCCAGCAAGAACGAACGGAGGGCGACTAATGAAAAACTGTTTTTT. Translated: CASKNERRATNEKLFF.

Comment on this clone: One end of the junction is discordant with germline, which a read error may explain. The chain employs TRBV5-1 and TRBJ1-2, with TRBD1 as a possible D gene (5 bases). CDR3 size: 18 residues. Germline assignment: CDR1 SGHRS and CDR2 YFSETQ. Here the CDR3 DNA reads TGTGCCAGCAGCTTGGCCAGTCGAGCGGGGTACGGGGCCTATGGCTACACCTTC. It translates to CASSLASRAGYGAYGYTF.

CDR3 region: CASSVGSGMGTGELFF. CDR3 DNA sequence: TGTGCCAGCAGCGTAGGAAGCGGGATGGGAACCGGGGAGCTGTTTTTT. J is TRBJ2-2 and V is TRBV9, with 7 bases aligning to TRBD2. The CDR3 runs to 16 residues. Germline V lookup: CDR1 SGDLS, CDR2 YYNGEE. The trim removed 0 bases at V and 5 bases at J, leaving 7 bases unmatched.

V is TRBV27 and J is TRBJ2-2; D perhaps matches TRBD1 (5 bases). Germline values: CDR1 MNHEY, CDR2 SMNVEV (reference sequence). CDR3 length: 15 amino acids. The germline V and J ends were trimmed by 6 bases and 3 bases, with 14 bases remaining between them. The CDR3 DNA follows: TGTGCCAGCAGATTAATAGGGGCTGACACCGGGGAGCTGTTTTTT. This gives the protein CASRLIGADTGELFF.

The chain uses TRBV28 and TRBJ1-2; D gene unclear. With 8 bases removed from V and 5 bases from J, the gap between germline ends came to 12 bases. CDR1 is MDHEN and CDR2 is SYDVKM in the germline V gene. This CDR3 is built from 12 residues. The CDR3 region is CASGGGGYGYTF. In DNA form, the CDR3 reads TGTGCCAGCGGCGGCGGAGGTTATGGCTACACCTTC.

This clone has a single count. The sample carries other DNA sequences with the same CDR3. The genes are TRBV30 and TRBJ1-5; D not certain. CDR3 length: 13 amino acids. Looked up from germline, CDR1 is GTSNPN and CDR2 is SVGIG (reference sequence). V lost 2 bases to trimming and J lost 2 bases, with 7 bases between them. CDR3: CAWSLGGNQPQHF. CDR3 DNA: TGTGCCTGGAGTCTAGGCGGCAATCAGCCCCAGCATTTT.

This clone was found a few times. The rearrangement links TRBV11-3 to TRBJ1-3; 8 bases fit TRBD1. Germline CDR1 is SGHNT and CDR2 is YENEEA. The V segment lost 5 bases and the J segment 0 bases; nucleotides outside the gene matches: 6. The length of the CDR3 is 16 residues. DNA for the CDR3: TGTGCCAGCAGCCCCGGACAGGGATTCTCTGGAAACACCATATATTTT. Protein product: CASSPGQGFSGNTIYF.

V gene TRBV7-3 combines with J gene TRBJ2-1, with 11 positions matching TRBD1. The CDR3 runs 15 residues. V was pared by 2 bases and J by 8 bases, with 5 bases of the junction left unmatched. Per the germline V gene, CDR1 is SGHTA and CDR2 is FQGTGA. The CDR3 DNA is TGTGCCAGCAGCTTAGGGACAGGGGGAGTCGATGAGCAGTTCTTC. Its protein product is CASSLGTGGVDEQFF.

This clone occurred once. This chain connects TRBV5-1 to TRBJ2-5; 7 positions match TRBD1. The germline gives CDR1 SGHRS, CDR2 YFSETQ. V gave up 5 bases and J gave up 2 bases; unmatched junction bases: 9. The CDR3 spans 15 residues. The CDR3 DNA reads TGCGCCAGCAGACGAAGGGGGCCTAGACAAGAGACCCAGTACTTC. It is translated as CASRRRGPRQETQYF.

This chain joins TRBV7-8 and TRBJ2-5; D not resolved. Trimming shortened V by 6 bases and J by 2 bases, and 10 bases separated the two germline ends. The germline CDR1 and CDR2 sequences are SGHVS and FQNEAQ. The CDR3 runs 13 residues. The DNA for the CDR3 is TGTGCCAGCAGTCCGGCGGTGCAAGAGACCCAGTACTTC. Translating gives CASSPAVQETQYF.

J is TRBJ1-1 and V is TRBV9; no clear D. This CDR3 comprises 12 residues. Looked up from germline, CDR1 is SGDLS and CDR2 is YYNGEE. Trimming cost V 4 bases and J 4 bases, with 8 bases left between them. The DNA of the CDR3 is TGTGCCAGCAGCCCCGCGGGCACTGAAGCTTTCTTT. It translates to CASSPAGTEAFF.

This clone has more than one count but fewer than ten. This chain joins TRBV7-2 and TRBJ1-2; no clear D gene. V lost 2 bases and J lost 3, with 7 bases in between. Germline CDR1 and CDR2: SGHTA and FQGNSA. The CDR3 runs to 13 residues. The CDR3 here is CASSLSTDYGYTF. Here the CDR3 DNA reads TGTGCCAGCAGCTTAAGCACGGACTATGGCTACACCTTC.